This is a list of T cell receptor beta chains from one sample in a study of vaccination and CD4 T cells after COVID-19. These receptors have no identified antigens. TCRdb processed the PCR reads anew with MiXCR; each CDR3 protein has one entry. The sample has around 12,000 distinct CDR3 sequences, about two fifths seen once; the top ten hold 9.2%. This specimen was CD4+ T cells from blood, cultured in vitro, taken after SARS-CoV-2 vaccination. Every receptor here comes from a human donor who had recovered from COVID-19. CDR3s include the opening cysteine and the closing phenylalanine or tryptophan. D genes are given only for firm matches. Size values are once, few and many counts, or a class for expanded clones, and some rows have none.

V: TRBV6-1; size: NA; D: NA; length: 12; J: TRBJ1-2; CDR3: CASSQPLGGYTF; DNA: TGTGCCAGCAGCCAACCCCTCGGTGGCTACACCTTC
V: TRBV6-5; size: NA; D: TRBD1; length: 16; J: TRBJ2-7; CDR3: CASSSRTGAAVYEQYF; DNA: TGTGCCAGCAGTTCTCGGACAGGGGCCGCGGTTTACGAGCAGTACTTC
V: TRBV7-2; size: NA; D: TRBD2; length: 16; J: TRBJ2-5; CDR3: CASSLVATGGGKTQYF; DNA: TGTGCCAGCAGCTTAGTCGCGACGGGAGGCGGAAAGACCCAGTACTTC
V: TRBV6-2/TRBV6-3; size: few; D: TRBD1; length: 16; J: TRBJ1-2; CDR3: CASSSLPGDRRYGYTF; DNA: TGTGCCAGCAGTTCCCTACCGGGGGACAGACGTTATGGCTACACCTTC
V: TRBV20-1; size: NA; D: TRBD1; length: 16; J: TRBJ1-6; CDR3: CSASKGQGGSNSPLHF; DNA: TGCAGTGCTAGTAAGGGACAGGGTGGCAGCAATTCACCCCTCCACTTT
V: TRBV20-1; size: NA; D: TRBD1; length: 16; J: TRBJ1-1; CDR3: CRVGQGTGGGATEAFF; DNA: TGCAGGGTGGGACAGGGGACAGGTGGTGGTGCCACTGAAGCTTTCTTT
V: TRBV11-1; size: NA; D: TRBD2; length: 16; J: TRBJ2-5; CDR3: CASSLRRGATQETQYF; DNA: TGTGCCAGCAGCTTAAGGCGGGGGGCCACCCAAGAGACCCAGTACTTC
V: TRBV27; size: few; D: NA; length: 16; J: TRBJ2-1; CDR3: CASSLGLDSRSREQFF; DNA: TGTGCCAGCAGTTTAGGGTTGGACTCCCGGTCTCGGGAGCAGTTCTTC
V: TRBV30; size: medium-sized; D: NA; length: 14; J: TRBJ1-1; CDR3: CAWKKEPLNTEAFF; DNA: TGTGCCTGGAAAAAGGAGCCGCTAAACACTGAAGCTTTCTTT
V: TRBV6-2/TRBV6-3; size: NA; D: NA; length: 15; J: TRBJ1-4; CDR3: CASSSRQRGNEKLFF; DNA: TGTGCCAGCAGTAGCCGACAGCGGGGGAATGAAAAACTGTTTTTT
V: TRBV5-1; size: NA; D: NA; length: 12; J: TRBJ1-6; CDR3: CASSQGSSPLHF; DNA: TGCGCCAGCAGCCAGGGGTCTTCACCCCTCCACTTT
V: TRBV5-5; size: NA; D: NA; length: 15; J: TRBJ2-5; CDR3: CASSLLSVNQETQYF; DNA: TGTGCCAGCAGCTTACTAAGCGTGAACCAAGAGACCCAGTACTTC
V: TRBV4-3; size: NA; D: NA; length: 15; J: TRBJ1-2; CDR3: CASSQDQGQNYGYTF; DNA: TGCGCCAGCAGCCAAGATCAAGGACAGAACTATGGCTACACCTTC
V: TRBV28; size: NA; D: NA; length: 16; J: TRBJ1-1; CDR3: CASSLLGQPGNTEAFF; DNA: TGTGCCAGCAGTTTATTGGGGCAGCCAGGGAACACTGAAGCTTTCTTT
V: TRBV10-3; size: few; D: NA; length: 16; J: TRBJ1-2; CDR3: CAISDALDSPIGGYTF; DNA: TGTGCCATCAGTGACGCCCTTGACAGTCCCATCGGTGGCTACACCTTC
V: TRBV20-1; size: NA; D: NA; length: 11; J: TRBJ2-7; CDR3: CSAEGLYEQYF; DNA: TGCAGTGCTGAGGGGCTTTACGAGCAGTACTTC
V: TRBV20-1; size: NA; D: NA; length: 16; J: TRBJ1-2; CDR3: CSARNLEGGLIYGYTF; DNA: TGCAGTGCTAGGAATTTGGAGGGAGGTTTGATCTATGGCTACACCTTC
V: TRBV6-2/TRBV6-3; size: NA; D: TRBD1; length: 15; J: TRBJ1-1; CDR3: CASSYPSGGQREAFF; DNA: TGTGCCAGCAGTTACCCGTCAGGGGGCCAGAGAGAAGCTTTCTTT
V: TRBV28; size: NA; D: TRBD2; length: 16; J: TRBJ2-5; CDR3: CASSFPGLADQETQYF; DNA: TGTGCCAGCAGTTTCCCCGGACTAGCGGACCAAGAGACCCAGTACTTC
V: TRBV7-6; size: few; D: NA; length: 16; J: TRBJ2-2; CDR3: CASSLVVQGGTGELFF; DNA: TGTGCCAGCAGCCTGGTTGTACAGGGGGGGACCGGGGAGCTGTTTTTT
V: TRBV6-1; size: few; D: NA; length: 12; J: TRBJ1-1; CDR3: CASRRPKGEAFF; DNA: TGTGCCAGCAGGCGGCCTAAGGGAGAAGCTTTCTTT
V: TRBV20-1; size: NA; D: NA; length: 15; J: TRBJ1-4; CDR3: CSARDPRKANEKLFF; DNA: TGCAGTGCTAGAGATCCGCGGAAAGCTAATGAAAAACTGTTTTTT
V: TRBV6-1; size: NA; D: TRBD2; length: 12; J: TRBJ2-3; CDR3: CASRLGSTSQYF; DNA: TGTGCCAGCAGGCTGGGCTCGACTAGCCAGTATTTT
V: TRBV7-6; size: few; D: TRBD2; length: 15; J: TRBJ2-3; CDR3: CASSKSGGELDTQYF; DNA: TGTGCCAGCAGCAAAAGCGGGGGGGAGTTAGATACGCAGTATTTT
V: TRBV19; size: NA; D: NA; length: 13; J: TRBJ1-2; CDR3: CASSIGSNYGYTF; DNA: TGTGCCAGTAGTATCGGCTCTAACTATGGCTACACCTTC
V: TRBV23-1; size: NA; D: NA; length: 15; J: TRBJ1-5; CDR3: CASSLCLGGDQPQHF; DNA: TGCGCCAGCAGTCTGTGCTTGGGGGGGGACCAGCCCCAGCATTTT
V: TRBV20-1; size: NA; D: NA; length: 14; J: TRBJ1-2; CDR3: CSARDGTRGSGYTF; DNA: TGCAGTGCTAGAGATGGGACCCGAGGTAGTGGCTACACCTTC
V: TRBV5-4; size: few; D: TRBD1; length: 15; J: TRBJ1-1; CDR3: CASSRRTGGNTEAFF; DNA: TGTGCCAGCAGCCGCCGGACAGGGGGCAACACTGAAGCTTTCTTT
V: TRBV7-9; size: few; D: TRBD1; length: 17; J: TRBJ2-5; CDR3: CASSLASGGTVQETQYF; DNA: TGTGCCAGCAGCTTAGCAAGTGGTGGGACAGTTCAAGAGACCCAGTACTTC
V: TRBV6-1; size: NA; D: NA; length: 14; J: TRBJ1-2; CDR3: CASRRSRSNYGYTF; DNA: TGTGCCAGCAGACGGAGCAGGTCTAACTATGGCTACACCTTC
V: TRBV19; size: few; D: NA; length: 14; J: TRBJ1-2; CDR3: CASSMTAANYGYTF; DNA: TGTGCCAGTAGTATGACAGCTGCTAACTATGGCTACACCTTC
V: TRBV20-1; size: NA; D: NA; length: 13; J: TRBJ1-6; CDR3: CSANRGLNSPLHF; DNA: TGCAGTGCTAACCGGGGCCTAAATTCACCCCTCCACTTT
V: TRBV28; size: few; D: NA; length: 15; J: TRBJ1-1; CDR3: CASRSPSGSMGEAFF; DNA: TGTGCCAGCAGGTCCCCTTCAGGGTCCATGGGTGAAGCTTTCTTT
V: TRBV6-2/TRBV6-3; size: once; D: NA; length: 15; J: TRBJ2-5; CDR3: CASSYFGGPQETQYF; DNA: TGTGCCAGCAGTTACTTCGGGGGGCCCCAAGAGACCCAGTACTTC
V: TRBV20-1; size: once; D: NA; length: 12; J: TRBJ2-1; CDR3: CSASLSYNEQFF; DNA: TGCAGTGCTAGTCTCTCCTACAATGAGCAGTTCTTC
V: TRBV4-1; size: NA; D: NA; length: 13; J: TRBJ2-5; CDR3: CASSQDDQWTQYF; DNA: TGCGCCAGCAGCCAAGATGACCAATGGACCCAGTACTTC
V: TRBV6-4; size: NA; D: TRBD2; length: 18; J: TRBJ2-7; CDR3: CASRNIPRGTSGGVEQYF; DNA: TGTGCCAGCAGAAATATCCCGAGGGGGACTAGCGGGGGCGTGGAGCAGTACTTC
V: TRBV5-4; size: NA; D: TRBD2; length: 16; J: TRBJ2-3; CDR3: CASSSSGGPGRNTQYF; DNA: TGTGCCAGCAGCTCTAGCGGGGGGCCGGGTCGTAATACGCAGTATTTT
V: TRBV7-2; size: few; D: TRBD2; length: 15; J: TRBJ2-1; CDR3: CASSLGLAGASEQFF; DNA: TGTGCCAGCAGCCTGGGACTAGCGGGAGCATCTGAGCAGTTCTTC
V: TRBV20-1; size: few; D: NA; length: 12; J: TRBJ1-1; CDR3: CSARGIFSEAFF; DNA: TGCAGTGCTAGGGGTATTTTCTCTGAAGCTTTCTTT
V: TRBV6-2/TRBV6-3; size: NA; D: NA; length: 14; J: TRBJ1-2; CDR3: CASNSGSRRDGYTF; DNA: TGTGCCAGCAACTCCGGGAGCCGGCGCGATGGCTACACCTTC
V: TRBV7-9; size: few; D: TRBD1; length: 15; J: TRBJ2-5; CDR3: CASSLAGQGKETQYF; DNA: TGTGCCAGCAGCTTAGCGGGACAGGGAAAAGAGACCCAGTACTTC
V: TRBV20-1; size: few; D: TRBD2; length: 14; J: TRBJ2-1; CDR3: CSATTSGRANEQFF; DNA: TGCAGTGCCACGACTAGCGGGAGGGCCAATGAGCAGTTCTTC
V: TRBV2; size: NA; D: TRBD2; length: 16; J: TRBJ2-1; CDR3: CASGGLAGVKGNEQFF; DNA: TGTGCCAGCGGGGGACTAGCGGGGGTCAAGGGTAATGAGCAGTTCTTC
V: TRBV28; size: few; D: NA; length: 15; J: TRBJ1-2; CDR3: CASSFGGTANYGYTF; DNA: TGTGCCAGCAGTTTCGGAGGGACTGCTAACTATGGCTACACCTTC
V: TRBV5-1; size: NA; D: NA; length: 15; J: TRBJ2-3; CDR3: CASSLSSSLPDTQYF; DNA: TGCGCCAGCAGCTTGTCGTCTAGCCTCCCAGATACGCAGTATTTT
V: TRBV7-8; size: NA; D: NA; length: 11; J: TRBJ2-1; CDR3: CASSAGDSQFF; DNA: TGTGCCAGCAGCGCGGGGGACAGTCAGTTCTTC
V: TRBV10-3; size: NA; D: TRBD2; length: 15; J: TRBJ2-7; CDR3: CAISEWLADSYEQYF; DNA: TGTGCCATCAGTGAGTGGCTAGCGGACTCCTACGAGCAGTACTTC
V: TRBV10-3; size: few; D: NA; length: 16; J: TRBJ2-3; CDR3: CAISAIGGRNTDTQYF; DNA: TGTGCCATCAGTGCCATTGGGGGGCGTAACACAGATACGCAGTATTTT
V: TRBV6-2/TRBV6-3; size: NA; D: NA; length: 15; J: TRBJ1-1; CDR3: CASSAPWGQPTEAFF; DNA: TGTGCCAGCAGTGCGCCCTGGGGGCAACCCACTGAAGCTTTCTTT
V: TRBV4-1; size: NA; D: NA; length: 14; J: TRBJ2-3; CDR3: CASSQGPGTDTQYF; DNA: TGCGCCAGCAGCCAAGGGCCTGGCACAGATACGCAGTATTTT
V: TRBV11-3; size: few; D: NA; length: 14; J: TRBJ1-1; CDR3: CASSFDSQNTEAFF; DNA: TGTGCCAGCAGCTTTGACAGCCAGAACACTGAAGCTTTCTTT
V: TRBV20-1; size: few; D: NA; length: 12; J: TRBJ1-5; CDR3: CSARTGNQPQHF; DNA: TGCAGTGCTAGGACAGGCAATCAGCCCCAGCATTTT
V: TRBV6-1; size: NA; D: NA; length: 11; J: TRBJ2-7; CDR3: CASRDLYEQYF; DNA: TGTGCCAGCAGGGACCTCTACGAGCAGTACTTC
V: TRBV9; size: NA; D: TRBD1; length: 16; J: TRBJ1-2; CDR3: CASSFRRQGGNYGYTF; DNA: TGTGCCAGCAGCTTCCGTCGACAGGGGGGGAACTATGGCTACACCTTC
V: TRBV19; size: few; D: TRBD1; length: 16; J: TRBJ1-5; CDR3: CASHTGTDHSNQPQHF; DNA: TGTGCCAGTCATACCGGGACAGATCATAGCAATCAGCCCCAGCATTTT